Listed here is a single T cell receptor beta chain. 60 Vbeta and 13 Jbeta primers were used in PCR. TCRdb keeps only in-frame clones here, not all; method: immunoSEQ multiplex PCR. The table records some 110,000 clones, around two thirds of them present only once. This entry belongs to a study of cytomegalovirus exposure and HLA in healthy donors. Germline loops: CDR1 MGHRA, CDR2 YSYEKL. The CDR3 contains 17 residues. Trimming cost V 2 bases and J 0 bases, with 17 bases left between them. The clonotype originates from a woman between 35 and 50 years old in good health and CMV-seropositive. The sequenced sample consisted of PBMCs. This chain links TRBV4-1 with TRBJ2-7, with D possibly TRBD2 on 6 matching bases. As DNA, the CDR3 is TGCGCCAGCAGCCAAATATTAGGGAGGCGGGCCTCCTACGAGCAGTACTTC. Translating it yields CASSQILGRRASYEQYF.